The rows below give T cell receptor beta chains drawn from one sample of a study of blood T cell repertoires in COVID-19. The method was immunoSEQ multiplex PCR; TCRdb's version includes in-frame clones alone and lacks a portion of them. Here the sample spans 250,000 or so clones, roughly 86% being singletons. Specimen: PBMCs or T cells enriched from blood (not recorded which). The receptors stem from a woman between 45 and 60 years old who had recovered from COVID-19. The CDR3 runs from the conserved cysteine through the conserved F or W.

v_gene: TRBV5-1; j_gene: TRBJ2-5; CDR3aa: CASSLISGSVETQYF
v_gene: TRBV7-2; j_gene: TRBJ1-5; CDR3aa: CASSPDRVNQPQHF
v_gene: TRBV2; j_gene: TRBJ1-4; CDR3aa: CASRSDSAFNEKLFF
v_gene: TRBV4-1; j_gene: TRBJ1-6; CDR3aa: CASSQGSGGAGNSPLHF
v_gene: TRBV10-2; j_gene: TRBJ2-3; CDR3aa: CASSTVGLAGAIDTQYF
v_gene: TRBV30; j_gene: TRBJ2-1; CDR3aa: CAWSGTFGGKQFF
v_gene: TRBV5-4; j_gene: TRBJ2-1; CDR3aa: CASSESGTSFIDEQFF
v_gene: TRBV2; j_gene: TRBJ1-5; CDR3aa: CANSPGQGRMDNQPQHF
v_gene: TRBV7-2; j_gene: TRBJ2-3; CDR3aa: CASSLAGAQGPTDTQYF
v_gene: TRBV7-7; j_gene: TRBJ2-1; CDR3aa: CASSRSGYNEQFF
v_gene: TRBV28; j_gene: TRBJ2-7; CDR3aa: CASSLTGTGGIDEQYF
v_gene: TRBV7-8; j_gene: TRBJ2-7; CDR3aa: CASSMWTGARSYEQYF
v_gene: TRBV12-3/TRBV12-4; j_gene: TRBJ2-1; CDR3aa: CASSRSNNEQFF
v_gene: TRBV2; j_gene: TRBJ2-5; CDR3aa: CASSLASGPERETQYF
v_gene: TRBV19; j_gene: TRBJ1-3; CDR3aa: CASSPLRDTIYF
v_gene: TRBV5-1; j_gene: TRBJ2-7; CDR3aa: CASRPGAGDEQYF
v_gene: TRBV7-9; j_gene: TRBJ2-3; CDR3aa: CASGSFWGPDTQYF
v_gene: TRBV27; j_gene: TRBJ2-2; CDR3aa: CASSLGVSAGKHTGELFF
v_gene: TRBV5-5; j_gene: TRBJ2-5; CDR3aa: CASSLLTRQETQYF
v_gene: TRBV6-5; j_gene: TRBJ2-1; CDR3aa: CASSYVTTRGRNEQFF
v_gene: TRBV7-8; j_gene: TRBJ1-1; CDR3aa: CASSLVRRPGAEAFF